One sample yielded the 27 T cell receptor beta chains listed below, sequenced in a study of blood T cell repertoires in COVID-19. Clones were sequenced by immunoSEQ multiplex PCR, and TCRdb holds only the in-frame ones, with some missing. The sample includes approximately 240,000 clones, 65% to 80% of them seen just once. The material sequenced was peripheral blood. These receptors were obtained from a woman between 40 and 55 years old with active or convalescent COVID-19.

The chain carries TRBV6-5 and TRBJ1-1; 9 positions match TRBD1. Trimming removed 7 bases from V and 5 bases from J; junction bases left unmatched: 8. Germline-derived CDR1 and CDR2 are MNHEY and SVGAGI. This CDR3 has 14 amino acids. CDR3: CASILDRGGTEAFF. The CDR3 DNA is TGTGCCAGCATCCTGGACAGGGGTGGTACTGAAGCTTTCTTT.

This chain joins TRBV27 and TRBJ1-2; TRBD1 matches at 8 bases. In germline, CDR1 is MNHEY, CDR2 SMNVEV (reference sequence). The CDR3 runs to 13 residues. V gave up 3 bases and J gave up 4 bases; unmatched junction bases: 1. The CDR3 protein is CASSFQGAYGYTF. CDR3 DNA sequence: TGTGCCAGCAGTTTTCAGGGGGCCTATGGCTACACCTTC.

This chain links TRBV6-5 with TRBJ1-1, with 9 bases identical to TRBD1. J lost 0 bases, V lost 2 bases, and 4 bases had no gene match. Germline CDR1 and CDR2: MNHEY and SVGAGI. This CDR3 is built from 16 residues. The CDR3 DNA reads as TGTGCCAGCAGTTACCCCCACAGGGGGCTGAACACTGAAGCTTTCTTT. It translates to CASSYPHRGLNTEAFF.

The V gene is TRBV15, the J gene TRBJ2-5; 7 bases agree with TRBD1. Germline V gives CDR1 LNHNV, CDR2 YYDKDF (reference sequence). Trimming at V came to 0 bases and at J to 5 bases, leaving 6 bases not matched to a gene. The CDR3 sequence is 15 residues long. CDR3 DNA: TGTGCCACCAGCAGAGAATTGGGCAGGGGGGAGACCCAGTACTTC. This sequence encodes CATSRELGRGETQYF.

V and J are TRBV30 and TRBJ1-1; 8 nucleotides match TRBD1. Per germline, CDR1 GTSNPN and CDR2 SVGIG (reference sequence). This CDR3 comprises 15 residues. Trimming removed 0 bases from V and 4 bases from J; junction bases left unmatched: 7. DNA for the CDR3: TGTGCCTGGAGTGTACAAAGGGACAGGCTCACTGAAGCTTTCTTT. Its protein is CAWSVQRDRLTEAFF.

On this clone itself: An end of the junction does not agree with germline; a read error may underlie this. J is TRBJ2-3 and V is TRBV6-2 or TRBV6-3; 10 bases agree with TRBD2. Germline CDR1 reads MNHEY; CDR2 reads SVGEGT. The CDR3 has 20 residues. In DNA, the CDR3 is TGTGCCAGTAGTTACAGCCTAGCGGGGGCGGCGGCCTCTAGCACAGATACGCAGTATTTT. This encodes CASSYSLAGAAASSTDTQYF.

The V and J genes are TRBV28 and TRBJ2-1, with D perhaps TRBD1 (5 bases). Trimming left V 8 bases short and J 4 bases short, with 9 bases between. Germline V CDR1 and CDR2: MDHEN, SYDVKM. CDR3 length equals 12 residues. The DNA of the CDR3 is TGTGCCAGCTATCAGGGTTACAATGAGCAGTTCTTC. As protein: CASYQGYNEQFF.

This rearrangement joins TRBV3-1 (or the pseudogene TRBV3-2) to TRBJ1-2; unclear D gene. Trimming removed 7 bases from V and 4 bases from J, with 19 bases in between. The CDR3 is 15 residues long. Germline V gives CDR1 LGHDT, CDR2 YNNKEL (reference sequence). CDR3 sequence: CASNHGRSKVYGYTF. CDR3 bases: TGTGCCAGCAACCACGGCCGGAGCAAAGTCTATGGCTACACCTTC.

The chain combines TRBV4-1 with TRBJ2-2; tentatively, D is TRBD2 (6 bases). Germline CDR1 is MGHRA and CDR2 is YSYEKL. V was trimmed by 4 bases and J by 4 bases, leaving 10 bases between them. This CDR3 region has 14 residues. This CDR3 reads CASSRGAFTGELFF. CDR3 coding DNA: TGCGCCAGCAGCCGCGGGGCTTTCACCGGGGAGCTGTTTTTT.

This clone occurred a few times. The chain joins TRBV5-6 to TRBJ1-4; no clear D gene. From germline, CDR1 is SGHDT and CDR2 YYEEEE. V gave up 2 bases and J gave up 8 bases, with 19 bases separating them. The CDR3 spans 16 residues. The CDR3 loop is CASSFPPVSGREKLFF. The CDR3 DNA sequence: TGTGCCAGCAGCTTCCCGCCCGTATCAGGAAGGGAAAAACTGTTTTTT.

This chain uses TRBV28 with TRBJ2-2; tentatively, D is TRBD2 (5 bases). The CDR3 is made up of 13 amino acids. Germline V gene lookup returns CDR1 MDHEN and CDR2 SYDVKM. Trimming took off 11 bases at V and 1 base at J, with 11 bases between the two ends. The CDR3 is CAAGGGNTGELFF. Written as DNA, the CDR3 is TGTGCCGCTGGAGGAGGGAACACCGGGGAGCTGTTTTTT.

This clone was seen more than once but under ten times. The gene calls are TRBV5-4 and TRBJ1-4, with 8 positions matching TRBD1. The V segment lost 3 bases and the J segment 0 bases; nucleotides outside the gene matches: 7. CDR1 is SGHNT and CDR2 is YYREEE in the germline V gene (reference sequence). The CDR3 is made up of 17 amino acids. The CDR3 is CASSSKKQGATNEKLFF. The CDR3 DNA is TGTGCCAGCAGCTCCAAAAAACAGGGGGCAACTAATGAAAAACTGTTTTTT.

The CDR3 loop reads CASSSAPGCHNEQFF. Here the CDR3 DNA reads TGTGCCAGCAGTTCCGCCCCAGGGTGTCACAATGAGCAGTTCTTC. V usage is TRBV21-1 and J usage is TRBJ2-1; TRBD1, the D gene given by the table, was not confirmed from the DNA. TRBV21-1 is assigned pseudogene status. The CDR3 totals 15 residues.

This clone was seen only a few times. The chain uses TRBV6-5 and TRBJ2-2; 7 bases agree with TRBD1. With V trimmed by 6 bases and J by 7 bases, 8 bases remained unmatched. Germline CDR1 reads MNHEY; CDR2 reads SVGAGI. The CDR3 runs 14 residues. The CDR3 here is CASRQTGMDGELFF. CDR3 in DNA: TGTGCCAGCAGACAGACAGGGATGGACGGGGAGCTGTTTTTT.

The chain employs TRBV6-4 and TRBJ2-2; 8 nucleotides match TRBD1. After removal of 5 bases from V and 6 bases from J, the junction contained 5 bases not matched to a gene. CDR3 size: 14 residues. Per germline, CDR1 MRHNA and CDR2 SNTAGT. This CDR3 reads CASSRGTGPGELFF. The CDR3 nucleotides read TGTGCCAGCAGTCGGGGGACAGGCCCCGGGGAGCTGTTTTTT.

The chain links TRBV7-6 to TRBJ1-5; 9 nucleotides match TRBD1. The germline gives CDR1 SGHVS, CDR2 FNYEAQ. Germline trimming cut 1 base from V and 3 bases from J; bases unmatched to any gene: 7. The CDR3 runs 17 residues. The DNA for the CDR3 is TGTGCCAGCAGCTTAGAACCGGGACAGGGCCCCAATCAGCCCCAGCATTTT. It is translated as CASSLEPGQGPNQPQHF.

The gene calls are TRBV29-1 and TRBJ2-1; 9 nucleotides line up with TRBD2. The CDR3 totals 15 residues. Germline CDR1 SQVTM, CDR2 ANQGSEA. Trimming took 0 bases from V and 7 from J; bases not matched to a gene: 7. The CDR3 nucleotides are TGCAGCGTTGAAGACGCGGGGGGGTTTCGGAATGAGCAGTTCTTC. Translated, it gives CSVEDAGGFRNEQFF.

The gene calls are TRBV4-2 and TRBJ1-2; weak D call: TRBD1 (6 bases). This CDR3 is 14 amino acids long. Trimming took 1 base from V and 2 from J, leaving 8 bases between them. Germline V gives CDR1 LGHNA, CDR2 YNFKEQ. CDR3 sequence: CASSQAQGNYGYTF. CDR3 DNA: TGTGCCAGCAGCCAAGCCCAGGGGAACTATGGCTACACCTTC.

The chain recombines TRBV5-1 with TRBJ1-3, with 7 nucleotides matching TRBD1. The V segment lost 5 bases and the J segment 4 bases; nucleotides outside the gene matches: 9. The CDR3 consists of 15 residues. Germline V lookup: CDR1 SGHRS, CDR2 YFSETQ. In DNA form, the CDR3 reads TGCGCCAGCAGATCACAGGGGTCCCCCGGAAACACCATATATTTT. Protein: CASRSQGSPGNTIYF.

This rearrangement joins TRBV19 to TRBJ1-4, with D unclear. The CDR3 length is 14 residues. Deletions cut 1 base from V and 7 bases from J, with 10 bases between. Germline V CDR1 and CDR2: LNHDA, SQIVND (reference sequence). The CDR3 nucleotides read TGTGCCAGTAGTATAGTAGTAGGAGTTGAAAAACTGTTTTTT. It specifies CASSIVVGVEKLFF. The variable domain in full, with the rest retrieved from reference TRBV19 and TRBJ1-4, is DGGITQSPKYLFRKEGQNVTLSCEQNLNHDAMYWYRQDPGQGLRLIYYSQIVNDFQKGDIAEGYSVSREKKESFPLTVTSAQKNPTAFYLCASSIVVGVEKLFFGSGTQLSVL.

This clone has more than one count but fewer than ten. CDR3 region: CASSLGGLFGEQFF. The DNA of the CDR3 is TGTGCCAGCAGCTTGGGCGGACTCTTTGGTGAGCAGTTCTTC. J is TRBJ2-1 and V is TRBV11-2; TRBD2 might be the D (5 bases). The CDR3 spans 14 residues. Trimming removed 3 bases at V and 9 bases at J, with 15 bases between. Germline V gives CDR1 SGHAT, CDR2 FQNNGV.

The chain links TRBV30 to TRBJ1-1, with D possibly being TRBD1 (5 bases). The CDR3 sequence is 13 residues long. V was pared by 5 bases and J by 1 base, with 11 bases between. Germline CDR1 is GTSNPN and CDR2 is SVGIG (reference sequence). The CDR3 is CAWGDSTNTEAFF. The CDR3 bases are TGTGCCTGGGGGGACTCCACGAACACTGAAGCTTTCTTT.

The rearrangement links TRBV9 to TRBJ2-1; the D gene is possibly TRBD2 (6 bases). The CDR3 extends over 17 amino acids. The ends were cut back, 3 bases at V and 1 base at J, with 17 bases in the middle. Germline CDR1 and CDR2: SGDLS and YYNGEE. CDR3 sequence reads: CASSGWGVLPSYNEQFF. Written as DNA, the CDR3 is TGTGCCAGCAGCGGATGGGGGGTACTCCCTTCCTACAATGAGCAGTTCTTC.

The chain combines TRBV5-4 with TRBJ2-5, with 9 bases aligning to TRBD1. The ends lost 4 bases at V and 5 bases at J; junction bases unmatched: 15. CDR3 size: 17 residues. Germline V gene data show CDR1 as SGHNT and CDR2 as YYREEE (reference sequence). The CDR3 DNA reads TGTGCCAGCAGCGAATCCCCCCTACAGGGGGCGAGGGAGACCCAGTACTTC. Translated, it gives CASSESPLQGARETQYF. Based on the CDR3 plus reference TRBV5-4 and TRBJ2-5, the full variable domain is ETGVTQSPTHLIKTRGQQVTLRCSSQSGHNTVSWYQQALGQGPQFIFQYYREEENGRGNFPPRFSGLQFPNYSSELNVNALELDDSALYLCASSESPLQGARETQYFGPGTRLLVL.

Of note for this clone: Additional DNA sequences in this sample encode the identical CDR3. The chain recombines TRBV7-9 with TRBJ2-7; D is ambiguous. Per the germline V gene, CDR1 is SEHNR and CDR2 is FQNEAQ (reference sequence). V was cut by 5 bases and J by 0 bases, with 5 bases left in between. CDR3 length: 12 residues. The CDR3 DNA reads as TGTGCCAGCAGCGGCCGCTCCTACGAGCAGTACTTC. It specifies CASSGRSYEQYF.

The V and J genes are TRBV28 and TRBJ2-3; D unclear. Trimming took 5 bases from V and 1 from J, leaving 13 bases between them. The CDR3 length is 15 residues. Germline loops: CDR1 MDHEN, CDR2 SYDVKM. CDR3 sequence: CASSIPLVGTDTQYF. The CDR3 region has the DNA TGTGCCAGCAGTATCCCCCTTGTCGGCACAGATACGCAGTATTTT.

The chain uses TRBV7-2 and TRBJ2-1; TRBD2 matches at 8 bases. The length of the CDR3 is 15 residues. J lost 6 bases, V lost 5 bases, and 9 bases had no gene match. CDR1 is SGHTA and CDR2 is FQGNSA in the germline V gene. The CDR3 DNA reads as TGTGCCAGCAGCCCCCGGGGGGGTTTAGGCAATGAGCAGTTCTTC. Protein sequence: CASSPRGGLGNEQFF.